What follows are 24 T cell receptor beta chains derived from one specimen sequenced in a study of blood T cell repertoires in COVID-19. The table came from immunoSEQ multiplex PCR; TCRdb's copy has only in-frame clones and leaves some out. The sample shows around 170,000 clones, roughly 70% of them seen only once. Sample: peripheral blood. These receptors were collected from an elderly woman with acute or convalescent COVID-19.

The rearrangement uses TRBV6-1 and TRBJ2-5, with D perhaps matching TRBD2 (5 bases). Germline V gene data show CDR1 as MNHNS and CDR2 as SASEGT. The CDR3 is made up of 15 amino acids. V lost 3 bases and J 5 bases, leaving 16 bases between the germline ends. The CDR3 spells CASSDFRSPGETQYF. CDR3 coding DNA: TGTGCCAGCAGTGATTTTCGCTCCCCGGGGGAGACCCAGTACTTC.

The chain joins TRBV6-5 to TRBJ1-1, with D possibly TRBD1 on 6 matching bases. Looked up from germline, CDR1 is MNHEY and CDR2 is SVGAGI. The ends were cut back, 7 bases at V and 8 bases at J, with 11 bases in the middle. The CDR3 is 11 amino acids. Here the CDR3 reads CASTPTGEAFF. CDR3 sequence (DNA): TGTGCCAGCACCCCTACAGGGGAAGCTTTCTTT.

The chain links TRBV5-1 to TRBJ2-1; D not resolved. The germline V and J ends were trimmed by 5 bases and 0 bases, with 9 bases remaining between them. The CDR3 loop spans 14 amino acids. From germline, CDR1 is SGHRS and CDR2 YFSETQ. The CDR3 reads CASRGESSYNEQFF. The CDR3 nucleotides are TGCGCCAGCAGGGGCGAGAGCTCCTACAATGAGCAGTTCTTC.

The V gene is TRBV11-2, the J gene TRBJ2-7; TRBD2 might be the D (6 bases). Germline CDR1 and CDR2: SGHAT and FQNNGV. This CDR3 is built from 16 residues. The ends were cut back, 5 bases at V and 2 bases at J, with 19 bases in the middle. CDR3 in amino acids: CASSAPTGTLTYEQYF. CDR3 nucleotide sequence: TGTGCCAGCAGCGCCCCCACCGGGACTCTGACCTACGAGCAGTACTTC.

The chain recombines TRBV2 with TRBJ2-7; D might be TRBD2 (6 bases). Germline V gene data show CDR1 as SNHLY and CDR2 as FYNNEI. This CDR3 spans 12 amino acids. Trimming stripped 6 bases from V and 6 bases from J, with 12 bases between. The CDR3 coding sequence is TGTGCCAGCAGGCCCGGGACTCTCGAGCAGTACTTC. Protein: CASRPGTLEQYF.

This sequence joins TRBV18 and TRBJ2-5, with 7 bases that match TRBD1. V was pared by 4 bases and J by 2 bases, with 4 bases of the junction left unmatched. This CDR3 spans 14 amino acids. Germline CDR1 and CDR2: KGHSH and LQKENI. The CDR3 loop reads CASSQNRGQETQYF. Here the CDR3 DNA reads TGTGCCAGCTCACAAAACAGGGGTCAAGAGACCCAGTACTTC.

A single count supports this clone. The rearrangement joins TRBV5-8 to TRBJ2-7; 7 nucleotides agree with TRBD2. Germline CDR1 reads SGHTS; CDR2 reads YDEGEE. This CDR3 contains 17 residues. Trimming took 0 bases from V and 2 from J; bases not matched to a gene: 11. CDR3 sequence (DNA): TGTGCCAGCAGCTTGGGGTCTAGCGGATTTACAGCCTACGAGCAGTACTTC. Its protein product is CASSLGSSGFTAYEQYF.

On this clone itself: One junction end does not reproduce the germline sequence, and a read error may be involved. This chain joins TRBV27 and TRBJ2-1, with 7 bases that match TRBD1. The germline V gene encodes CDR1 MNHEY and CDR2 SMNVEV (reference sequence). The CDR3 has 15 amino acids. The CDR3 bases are TGTGCCAGCAGTGTATCCGGGACAGCCTACAATGAGCAGTTCTTC. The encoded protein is CASSVSGTAYNEQFF.

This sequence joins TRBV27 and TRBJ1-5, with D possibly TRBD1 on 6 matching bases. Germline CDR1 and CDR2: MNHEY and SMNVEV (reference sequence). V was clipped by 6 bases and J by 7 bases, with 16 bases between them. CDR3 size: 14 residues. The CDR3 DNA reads TGTGCCAGCAGGGATTACAGGGAAGGACAGCCCCAGCATTTT. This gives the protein CASRDYREGQPQHF.

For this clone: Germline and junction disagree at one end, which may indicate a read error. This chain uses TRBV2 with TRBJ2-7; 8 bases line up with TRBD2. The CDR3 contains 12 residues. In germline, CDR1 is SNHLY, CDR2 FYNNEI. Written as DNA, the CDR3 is TGTGCCAGCAGCGCGACTATGGGACTAGGTAACTTC. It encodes CASSATMGLGNF.

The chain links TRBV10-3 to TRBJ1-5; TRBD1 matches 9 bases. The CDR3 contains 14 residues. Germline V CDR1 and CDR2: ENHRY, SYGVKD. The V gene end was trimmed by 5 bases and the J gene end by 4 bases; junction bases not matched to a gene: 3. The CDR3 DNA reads TGTGCCATCAGTCAGGGACAGGGAAATCAGCCCCAGCATTTT. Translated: CAISQGQGNQPQHF.

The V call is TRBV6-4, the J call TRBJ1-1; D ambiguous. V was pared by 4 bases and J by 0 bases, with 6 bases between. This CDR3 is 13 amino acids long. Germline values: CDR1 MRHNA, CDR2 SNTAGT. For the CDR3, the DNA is TGTGCCAGCAGTGTAGCCATGAACACTGAAGCTTTCTTT. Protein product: CASSVAMNTEAFF.

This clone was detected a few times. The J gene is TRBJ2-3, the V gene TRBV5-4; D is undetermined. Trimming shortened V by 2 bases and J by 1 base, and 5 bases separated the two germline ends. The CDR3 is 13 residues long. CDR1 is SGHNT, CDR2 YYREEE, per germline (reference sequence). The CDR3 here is CASSFSGTDTQYF. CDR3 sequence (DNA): TGTGCCAGCAGCTTTTCAGGCACAGATACGCAGTATTTT.

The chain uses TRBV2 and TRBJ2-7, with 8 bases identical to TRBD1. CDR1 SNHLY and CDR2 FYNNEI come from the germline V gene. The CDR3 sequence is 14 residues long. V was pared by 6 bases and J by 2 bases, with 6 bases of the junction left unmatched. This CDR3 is CASRLQGEAYEQYF. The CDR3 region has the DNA TGTGCCAGCAGACTACAGGGGGAGGCCTACGAGCAGTACTTC.

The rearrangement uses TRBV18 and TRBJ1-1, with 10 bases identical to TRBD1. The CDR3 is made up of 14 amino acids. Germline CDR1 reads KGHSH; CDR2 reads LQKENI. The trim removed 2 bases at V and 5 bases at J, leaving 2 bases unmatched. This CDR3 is CASSPGQGETEAFF. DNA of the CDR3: TGTGCCAGCTCACCAGGACAGGGGGAGACTGAAGCTTTCTTT.

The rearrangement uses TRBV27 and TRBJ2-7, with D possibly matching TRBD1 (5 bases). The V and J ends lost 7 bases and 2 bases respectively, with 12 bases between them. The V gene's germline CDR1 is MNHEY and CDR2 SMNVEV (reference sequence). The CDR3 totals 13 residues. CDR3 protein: CASKGQDTYEQYF. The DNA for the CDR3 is TGTGCCAGCAAGGGCCAGGACACCTACGAGCAGTACTTC.

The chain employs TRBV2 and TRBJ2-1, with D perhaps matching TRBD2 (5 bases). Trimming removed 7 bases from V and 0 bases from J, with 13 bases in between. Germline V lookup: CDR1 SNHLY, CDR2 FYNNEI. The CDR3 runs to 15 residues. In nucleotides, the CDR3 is TGTGCCAGCAAGAAGGAGGCAACCTCCTACAATGAGCAGTTCTTC. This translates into CASKKEATSYNEQFF.

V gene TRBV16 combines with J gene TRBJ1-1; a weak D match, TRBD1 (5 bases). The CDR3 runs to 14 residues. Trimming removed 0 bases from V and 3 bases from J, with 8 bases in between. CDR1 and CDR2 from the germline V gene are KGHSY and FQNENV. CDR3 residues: CASSQSGGDTEAFF. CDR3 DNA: TGTGCCAGCAGCCAATCGGGGGGAGACACTGAAGCTTTCTTT.

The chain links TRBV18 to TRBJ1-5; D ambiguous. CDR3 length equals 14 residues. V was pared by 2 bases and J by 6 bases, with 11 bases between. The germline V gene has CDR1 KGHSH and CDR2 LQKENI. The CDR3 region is CASSPEGLGQPQHF. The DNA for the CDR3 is TGTGCCAGCTCACCAGAGGGTCTTGGTCAGCCCCAGCATTTT.

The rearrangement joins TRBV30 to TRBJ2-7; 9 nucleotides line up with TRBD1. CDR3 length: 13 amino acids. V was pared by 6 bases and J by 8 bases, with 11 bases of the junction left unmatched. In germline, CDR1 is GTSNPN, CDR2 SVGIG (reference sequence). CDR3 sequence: CACNRGLFEKQYF. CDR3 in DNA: TGTGCCTGTAACAGGGGGCTCTTCGAGAAGCAGTACTTC.

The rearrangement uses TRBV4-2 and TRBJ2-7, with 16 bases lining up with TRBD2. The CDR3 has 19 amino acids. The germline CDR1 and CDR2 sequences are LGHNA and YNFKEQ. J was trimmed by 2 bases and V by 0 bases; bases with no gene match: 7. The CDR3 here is CASSQEGTSGRAETYEQYF. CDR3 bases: TGTGCCAGCAGCCAAGAGGGGACTAGCGGGAGGGCCGAGACCTACGAGCAGTACTTC.

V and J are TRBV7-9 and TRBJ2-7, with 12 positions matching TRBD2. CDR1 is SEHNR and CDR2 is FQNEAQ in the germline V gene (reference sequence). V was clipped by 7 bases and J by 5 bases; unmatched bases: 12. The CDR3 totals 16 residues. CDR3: CASKRLAGEESDEQYF. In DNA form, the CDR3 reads TGTGCCAGCAAGCGACTAGCGGGAGAGGAAAGCGACGAGCAGTACTTC.

The CDR3 is CASSDGTGHQPQHF. The CDR3 DNA reads as TGCGCCAGCAGTGACGGGACAGGGCATCAGCCCCAGCATTTT. The genes are TRBV10-2 and TRBJ1-5; 9 bases line up with TRBD1. This CDR3 is 14 amino acids long. V dropped 3 bases and J dropped 5; count of bases not matched to a gene: 2. Germline V gene sequence: CDR1 WSHSY, CDR2 SAAADI.

The CDR3 spells CASSLKMEGYTF. The DNA of the CDR3 is TGTGCCAGCAGTTTAAAGATGGAGGGCTACACCTTC. This chain joins TRBV28 and TRBJ1-2; D remains unclear. Germline V gene lookup returns CDR1 MDHEN and CDR2 SYDVKM. V gave up 2 bases and J gave up 8 bases, with 9 bases separating them. The CDR3 loop spans 12 amino acids.